These T cell receptor beta chains were read from a single sample in a study of CD8 T cells in ankylosing spondylitis. TCRdb re-derived calls from the 5' RACE reads in MiXCR, one entry per CDR3 protein. The sample yields around 100,000 distinct CDR3 sequences, about 24% seen once. Input material: synovial fluid, either unsorted or a sorted T cell fraction (not recorded which). These receptors were collected from a male donor with ankylosing spondylitis. The CDR3 runs from the conserved cysteine through the conserved F or W. The D gene is left open where the match is weak. Size tells how often a clone was seen (once, few, many) or the class of an expanded clone, and some rows leave it out.

v_call: TRBV20-1; d_call: NA; clone_size: few; j_call: TRBJ2-1; cdr3_aa: CSASAPTGGGEQFF; cdr3_nt: TGCAGTGCTAGTGCACCGACGGGTGGGGGTGAGCAGTTCTTC
v_call: TRBV24-1; d_call: NA; clone_size: few; j_call: TRBJ2-5; cdr3_aa: CATSDPYQETQYF; cdr3_nt: TGTGCCACCAGTGACCCGTACCAAGAGACCCAGTACTTC
v_call: TRBV5-1; d_call: NA; clone_size: few; j_call: TRBJ1-2; cdr3_aa: CASSLAGQDYGYTF; cdr3_nt: TGCGCCAGCAGCTTGGCCGGACAAGACTATGGCTACACCTTC
v_call: TRBV9; d_call: NA; clone_size: many; j_call: TRBJ2-2; cdr3_aa: CASSAIRAGLGGELFF; cdr3_nt: TGTGCCAGCAGCGCCATTCGGGCAGGGCTAGGCGGGGAGCTGTTTTTT
v_call: TRBV3-1; d_call: NA; clone_size: few; j_call: TRBJ2-2; cdr3_aa: CASSQDRGELFF; cdr3_nt: TGTGCCAGCAGCCAAGATCGCGGGGAGCTGTTTTTT
v_call: TRBV5-1; d_call: NA; clone_size: few; j_call: TRBJ1-1; cdr3_aa: CASSLAIGTEAFF; cdr3_nt: TGCGCCAGCAGCTTGGCAATCGGAACTGAAGCTTTCTTT
v_call: TRBV24-1; d_call: TRBD2; clone_size: many; j_call: TRBJ2-3; cdr3_aa: CATSVLAGDPDTQYF; cdr3_nt: TGTGCCACCAGTGTCCTAGCGGGAGACCCAGATACGCAGTATTTT
v_call: TRBV15; d_call: TRBD1; clone_size: many; j_call: TRBJ1-5; cdr3_aa: CATSNRRTGTSNQPQHF; cdr3_nt: TGTGCCACCAGCAACCGCCGGACAGGGACCTCCAATCAGCCCCAGCATTTT
v_call: TRBV12-3/TRBV12-4; d_call: NA; clone_size: few; j_call: TRBJ2-2; cdr3_aa: CASSLAGSQMGGELFF; cdr3_nt: TGTGCCAGCAGTTTAGCCGGGTCCCAAATGGGCGGGGAGCTGTTTTTT
v_call: TRBV5-1; d_call: NA; clone_size: few; j_call: TRBJ2-3; cdr3_aa: CASSQGDPSTDTQYF; cdr3_nt: TGCGCCAGCAGCCAAGGAGATCCCAGCACAGATACGCAGTATTTT
v_call: TRBV5-1; d_call: NA; clone_size: NA; j_call: TRBJ2-3; cdr3_aa: CASSRRGGGSTDTQYF; cdr3_nt: TGCGCCAGCAGCCGCCGAGGGGGGGGTAGCACAGATACGCAGTATTTT
v_call: TRBV2; d_call: NA; clone_size: few; j_call: TRBJ2-7; cdr3_aa: CASSPTGGSAYEQYF; cdr3_nt: TGTGCCAGCAGTCCTACAGGAGGGAGCGCCTACGAGCAGTACTTC
v_call: TRBV28; d_call: TRBD2; clone_size: NA; j_call: TRBJ2-1; cdr3_aa: CASSLKSSGRSEQFF; cdr3_nt: TGTGCCAGCAGTTTGAAGTCTAGCGGGAGGAGTGAGCAGTTCTTC
v_call: TRBV12-3/TRBV12-4; d_call: NA; clone_size: NA; j_call: TRBJ1-6; cdr3_aa: CASSLPNSPLHF; cdr3_nt: TGTGCCAGCAGTCTCCCCAACTCACCCCTCCACTTT
v_call: TRBV6-4; d_call: NA; clone_size: NA; j_call: TRBJ2-6; cdr3_aa: CASSPGNSGANVLTF; cdr3_nt: TGTGCCAGCAGCCCAGGAAACTCTGGGGCCAACGTCCTGACTTTC
v_call: TRBV6-2/TRBV6-3; d_call: NA; clone_size: few; j_call: TRBJ2-1; cdr3_aa: CASSSERTADNEQFF; cdr3_nt: TGTGCCAGCAGTTCCGAACGGACTGCCGACAATGAGCAGTTCTTC
v_call: TRBV6-1; d_call: TRBD2; clone_size: few; j_call: TRBJ2-1; cdr3_aa: CASSENPVVAGGEQFF; cdr3_nt: TGTGCCAGCAGTGAAAATCCCGTAGTAGCGGGAGGTGAGCAGTTCTTC
v_call: TRBV28; d_call: NA; clone_size: NA; j_call: TRBJ2-1; cdr3_aa: CASSSAPTVYNEQFF; cdr3_nt: TGTGCCAGCAGTTCGGCCCCTACAGTATACAATGAGCAGTTCTTC
v_call: TRBV5-1; d_call: TRBD2; clone_size: many; j_call: TRBJ2-3; cdr3_aa: CASSPLPGTNTDTQYF; cdr3_nt: TGCGCCAGCAGCCCCCTTCCCGGGACTAATACAGATACGCAGTATTTT
v_call: TRBV6-1; d_call: NA; clone_size: many; j_call: TRBJ1-3; cdr3_aa: CASRVGFSGDTIYF; cdr3_nt: TGTGCCAGCAGAGTAGGGTTTTCCGGGGACACCATATATTTT
v_call: TRBV24-1; d_call: NA; clone_size: many; j_call: TRBJ2-2; cdr3_aa: CATSDSVVNTGELFF; cdr3_nt: TGTGCCACCAGTGATTCCGTGGTGAACACCGGGGAGCTGTTTTTT
v_call: TRBV3-1; d_call: NA; clone_size: many; j_call: TRBJ1-6; cdr3_aa: CASSQEPASRSNSPLHF; cdr3_nt: TGTGCCAGCAGCCAAGAGCCCGCATCCAGATCTAATTCACCCCTCCACTTT
v_call: TRBV3-1; d_call: NA; clone_size: NA; j_call: TRBJ1-2; cdr3_aa: CASSRIGANYGYTF; cdr3_nt: TGTGCCAGCAGCCGCATCGGGGCTAACTATGGCTACACCTTC
v_call: TRBV20-1; d_call: NA; clone_size: NA; j_call: TRBJ2-5; cdr3_aa: CSVRRAGPQETQYF; cdr3_nt: TGCAGTGTGAGGCGCGCGGGCCCTCAAGAGACCCAGTACTTC
v_call: TRBV24-1; d_call: NA; clone_size: many; j_call: TRBJ2-1; cdr3_aa: CATSDSTSSRHNEQFF; cdr3_nt: TGTGCCACCAGTGATTCGACTAGTTCTAGGCACAATGAGCAGTTCTTC
v_call: TRBV27; d_call: NA; clone_size: few; j_call: TRBJ2-7; cdr3_aa: CASSLLSPGQQYF; cdr3_nt: TGTGCCAGCAGTTTATTATCCCCCGGGCAGCAGTACTTC
v_call: TRBV7-8; d_call: TRBD1; clone_size: many; j_call: TRBJ1-6; cdr3_aa: CASSPMGQDNSPLHF; cdr3_nt: TGTGCCAGCAGCCCAATGGGACAGGATAATTCACCCCTCCACTTT
v_call: TRBV5-5; d_call: NA; clone_size: NA; j_call: TRBJ2-1; cdr3_aa: CASSLFTGDSYNEQFF; cdr3_nt: TGTGCCAGCAGCTTGTTTACGGGAGACTCCTACAATGAGCAGTTCTTC
v_call: TRBV7-2; d_call: NA; clone_size: NA; j_call: TRBJ1-6; cdr3_aa: CASSLGPPLHF; cdr3_nt: TGTGCCAGCAGCTTAGGACCACCCCTCCACTTT
v_call: TRBV5-1; d_call: NA; clone_size: NA; j_call: TRBJ2-3; cdr3_aa: CASSPEAFTDTQYF; cdr3_nt: TGCGCCAGCAGCCCAGAGGCCTTCACGGATACGCAGTATTTT
v_call: TRBV28; d_call: NA; clone_size: NA; j_call: TRBJ1-1; cdr3_aa: CASSLGQLSTEAFF; cdr3_nt: TGTGCCAGCAGTTTAGGCCAGCTAAGCACTGAAGCTTTCTTT
v_call: TRBV7-8; d_call: TRBD2; clone_size: few; j_call: TRBJ2-1; cdr3_aa: CASRYLAGGSQGEQFF; cdr3_nt: TGTGCCAGCAGATACTTAGCGGGAGGGAGTCAGGGTGAGCAGTTCTTC
v_call: TRBV7-2; d_call: TRBD1; clone_size: NA; j_call: TRBJ1-1; cdr3_aa: CASSLAQGARSPEAFF; cdr3_nt: TGTGCCAGCAGCTTAGCACAGGGGGCGCGGTCCCCTGAAGCTTTCTTT
v_call: TRBV12-3/TRBV12-4; d_call: NA; clone_size: NA; j_call: TRBJ2-1; cdr3_aa: CASRDGGRGINEQFF; cdr3_nt: TGTGCCAGCAGGGACGGCGGCAGGGGAATAAATGAGCAGTTCTTC
v_call: TRBV4-2; d_call: NA; clone_size: NA; j_call: TRBJ1-5; cdr3_aa: CASSQDPGHSNQPQHF; cdr3_nt: TGTGCCAGCAGCCAGGATCCTGGACATAGCAATCAGCCCCAGCATTTT
v_call: TRBV4-2; d_call: NA; clone_size: NA; j_call: TRBJ1-2; cdr3_aa: CASSQDPLDSPIGYTF; cdr3_nt: TGTGCCAGCAGCCAAGATCCCCTAGACTCTCCTATTGGCTACACCTTC
v_call: TRBV6-2/TRBV6-3; d_call: TRBD2; clone_size: NA; j_call: TRBJ2-7; cdr3_aa: CASSTSSGTLGEQYF; cdr3_nt: TGTGCCAGCAGTACGTCTAGCGGGACCCTTGGCGAGCAGTACTTC
v_call: TRBV4-2; d_call: TRBD2; clone_size: NA; j_call: TRBJ2-1; cdr3_aa: CASSQELAGAREQFF; cdr3_nt: TGTGCCAGCAGCCAAGAGCTAGCGGGAGCACGGGAGCAGTTCTTC